The 12 T cell receptor beta chains reported below all come from one sample, sequenced in a study of Ad26.COV2.S vaccination and SARS-CoV-2 variants. Profiled with immunoSEQ multiplex PCR; TCRdb holds only in-frame clones, not every one. This sample has some 330,000 clones, with 85% to 90% found just once. As to treatment: around 19 received Ad26.COV2.S at low or high dose, single or two shots; 5 received placebo; per-sample allocation not given. Vaccine and placebo recipients were sampled on day 63 after the first injection. The starting material was peripheral blood, obtained in a trial of Ad26.COV2.S vaccine versus placebo. The origin of the receptors is a person between 18 and 65 years old who received the Ad26.COV2.S COVID-19 vaccine or a placebo.

The V and J genes are TRBV6-5 and TRBJ1-2; D not certain. V was shortened by 5 bases and J by 3 bases, with 16 bases between the two germline ends. Germline V gene sequence: CDR1 MNHEY, CDR2 SVGAGI. The CDR3 runs 15 residues. The CDR3 nucleotides are TGTGCCAGCAGTCCCTCCCGGGGTAGTGACTATGGCTACACCTTC. Its translation: CASSPSRGSDYGYTF.

The genes are TRBV20-1 and TRBJ2-2; TRBD1 is a possible D gene (6 bases). With 4 bases removed from V and 2 bases from J, the gap between germline ends came to 11 bases. The CDR3 runs 14 residues. Germline V gene sequence: CDR1 DFQATT, CDR2 SNEGSKA (reference sequence). The DNA for the CDR3 is TGCAGTGCTAATGAAGGGGGTAACACCGGGGAGCTGTTTTTT. It specifies CSANEGGNTGELFF.

The genes are TRBV7-9 and TRBJ2-4; no reliable D call. Trimming removed 5 bases from V and 1 base from J, with 12 bases in between. Germline-derived CDR1 and CDR2 are SEHNR and FQNEAQ (reference sequence). The CDR3 loop spans 15 amino acids. The CDR3 region has the DNA TGTGCCAGCAGCCCATCTCTAGGGGCCAAAAACATTCAGTACTTC. Residues: CASSPSLGAKNIQYF.

The chain has TRBV6-2 or TRBV6-3 and TRBJ2-7, with D unclear. CDR1 MNHEY and CDR2 SVGEGT come from the germline V gene. Trimming pared 6 bases from V and 3 bases from J, leaving 6 bases between. The CDR3 totals 11 residues. The CDR3 spells CASSFGYEQYV. DNA for the CDR3: TGTGCCAGCAGCTTTGGCTACGAGCAGTACGTC.

This clone was detected a few times. The chain joins TRBV15 to TRBJ2-4, with D tentatively TRBD2 (6 bases). The CDR3 covers 17 residues. The V end lost 5 bases, the J end lost 5 bases, and 22 bases lay between the germline ends. Germline V gene sequence: CDR1 LNHNV, CDR2 YYDKDF (reference sequence). This CDR3 reads CATSSPSTSNNENIQYF. For the CDR3, the DNA is TGTGCCACCAGCTCACCGTCGACTAGTAATAACGAAAACATTCAGTACTTC.

The rearrangement joins TRBV20-1 to TRBJ2-3; TRBD2 aligns across 7 bases. V dropped 3 bases and J dropped 2; count of bases not matched to a gene: 5. The germline V gene encodes CDR1 DFQATT and CDR2 SNEGSKA (reference sequence). The length of the CDR3 is 14 residues. The DNA of the CDR3 is TGCAGTGCTAGTGGAGCGGGGAACACAGATACGCAGTATTTT. Its protein product is CSASGAGNTDTQYF.

V usage is TRBV27 and J usage is TRBJ2-7, with D uncertain. Between the trimmed V and J ends, which lost 10 bases and 3 bases, there was a span of 19 bases. CDR3 size: 14 residues. Germline values: CDR1 MNHEY, CDR2 SMNVEV (reference sequence). CDR3 sequence: CATSSSVILYEQYF. The CDR3 DNA reads as TGTGCCACATCAAGCTCGGTAATTCTCTACGAGCAGTACTTC.

CDR3 sequence reads: CASSSLETQYF. As DNA, the CDR3 is TGTGCCAGCAGTTCCCTCGAGACCCAGTACTTC. V usage is TRBV6-6 and J usage is TRBJ2-5; D remains ambiguous. This CDR3 has 11 residues. Trimming stripped 4 bases from V and 5 bases from J, with 5 bases between. Germline V gene data show CDR1 as MNHNY and CDR2 as SVGAGI (reference sequence).

This clone was recorded once. The V gene is TRBV14, the J gene TRBJ2-2, with 9 bases fitting TRBD2. Per germline, CDR1 SGHDN and CDR2 FVKESK. V lost 2 bases and J lost 5; bases outside the gene matches: 9. This CDR3 spans 17 amino acids. CDR3: CASSQSRIAGDTGELFF. DNA for the CDR3: TGTGCCAGCAGCCAATCACGGATAGCGGGAGATACCGGGGAGCTGTTTTTT.

This clone occurred a few times. This specimen includes other DNA sequences encoding the same CDR3. CDR3 region: CASSRDSNQPQHF. Written as DNA, the CDR3 is TGTGCCAGCAGCCGGGATAGCAATCAGCCCCAGCATTTT. This sequence joins TRBV2 and TRBJ1-5; D is uncertain. V lost 6 bases to trimming and J lost 0 bases, with 6 bases between them. The CDR3 is 13 amino acids. Germline V gene lookup returns CDR1 SNHLY and CDR2 FYNNEI.

This sequence joins TRBV18 and TRBJ1-5; 7 bases align to TRBD1. The CDR3 is 16 residues long. CDR1 KGHSH and CDR2 LQKENI come from the germline V gene. The V segment lost 3 bases and the J segment 0 bases; nucleotides outside the gene matches: 5. CDR3 nucleotide sequence: TGTGCCAGCTCACCTTTACAGGGGAATAGCAATCAGCCCCAGCATTTT. Translating gives CASSPLQGNSNQPQHF.

V is TRBV7-2 and J is TRBJ1-2; weak D call: TRBD1 (5 bases). V was pared by 9 bases and J by 0 bases, with 14 bases between. The CDR3 is 14 amino acids. Germline-derived CDR1 and CDR2 are SGHTA and FQGNSA. In DNA, the CDR3 is TGTGCCAGTCACCTCGGGGGGTCTAACTATGGCTACACCTTC. Its protein is CASHLGGSNYGYTF. Combining the CDR3 with reference TRBV7-2 and TRBJ1-2 gives the whole variable domain GAGVSQSPSNKVTEKGKDVELRCDPISGHTALYWYRQSLGQGLEFLIYFQGNSAPDKSGLPSDRFSAERTGGSVSTLTIQRTQQEDSAVYLCASHLGGSNYGYTFGSGTRLTVV.